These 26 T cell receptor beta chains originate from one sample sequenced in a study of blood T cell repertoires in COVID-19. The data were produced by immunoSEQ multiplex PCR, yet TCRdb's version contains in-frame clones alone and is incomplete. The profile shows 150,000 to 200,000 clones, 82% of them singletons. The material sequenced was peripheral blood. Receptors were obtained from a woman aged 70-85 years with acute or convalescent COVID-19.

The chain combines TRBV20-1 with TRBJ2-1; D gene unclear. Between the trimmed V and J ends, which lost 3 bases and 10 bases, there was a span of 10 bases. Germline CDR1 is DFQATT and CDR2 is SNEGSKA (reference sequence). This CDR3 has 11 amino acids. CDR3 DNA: TGCAGTGCTAGTCTACTATCCGAGCAGTTCTTC. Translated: CSASLLSEQFF.

CDR3 sequence (DNA): TGTGCCATCAGACCCGGACAGGGGGGAAACACCATATATTTT. It encodes CAIRPGQGGNTIYF. This chain links TRBV10-3 with TRBJ1-3; 9 nucleotides match TRBD1. Germline CDR1 ENHRY, CDR2 SYGVKD. The ends lost 6 bases at V and 4 bases at J; junction bases unmatched: 4. CDR3 length equals 14 residues.

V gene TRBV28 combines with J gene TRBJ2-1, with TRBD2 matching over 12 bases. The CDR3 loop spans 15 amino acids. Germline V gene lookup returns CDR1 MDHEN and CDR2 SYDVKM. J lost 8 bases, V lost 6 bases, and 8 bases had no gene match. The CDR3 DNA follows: TGTGCCAGCAGCCGACTAGCGGGAGTAAGGGATGAGCAGTTCTTC. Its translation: CASSRLAGVRDEQFF.

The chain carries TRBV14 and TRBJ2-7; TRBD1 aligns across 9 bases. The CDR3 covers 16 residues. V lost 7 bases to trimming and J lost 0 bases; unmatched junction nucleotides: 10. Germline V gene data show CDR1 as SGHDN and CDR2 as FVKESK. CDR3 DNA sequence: TGTGCCAGCACCGCGGGACAGGGAAGAGGCTCCTACGAGCAGTACTTC. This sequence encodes CASTAGQGRGSYEQYF.

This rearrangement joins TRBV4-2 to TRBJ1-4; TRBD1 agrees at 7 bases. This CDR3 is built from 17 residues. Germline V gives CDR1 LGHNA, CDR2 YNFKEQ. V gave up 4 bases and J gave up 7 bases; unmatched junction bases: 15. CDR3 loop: CASSPQRRGIWGEKLFF. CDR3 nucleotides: TGTGCCAGCAGCCCTCAACGCAGGGGGATTTGGGGTGAAAAACTGTTTTTT.

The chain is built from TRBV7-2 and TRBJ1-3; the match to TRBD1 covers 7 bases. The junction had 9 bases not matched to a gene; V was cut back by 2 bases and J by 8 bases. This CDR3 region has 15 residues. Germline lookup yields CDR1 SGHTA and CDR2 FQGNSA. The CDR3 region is CASSLTPLQGDTIYF. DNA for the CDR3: TGTGCCAGCAGCTTAACCCCCCTGCAGGGGGACACCATATATTTT.

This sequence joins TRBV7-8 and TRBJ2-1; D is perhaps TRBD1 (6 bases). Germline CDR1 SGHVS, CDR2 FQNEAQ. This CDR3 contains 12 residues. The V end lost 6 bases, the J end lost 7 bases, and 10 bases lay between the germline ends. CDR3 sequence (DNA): TGTGCCAGCAGACACCAGGGGAATGAGCAGTTCTTC. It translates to CASRHQGNEQFF.

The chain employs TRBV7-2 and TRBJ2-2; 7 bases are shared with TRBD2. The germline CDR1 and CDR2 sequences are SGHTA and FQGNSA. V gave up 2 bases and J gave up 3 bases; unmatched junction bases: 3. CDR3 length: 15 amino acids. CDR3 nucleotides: TGTGCCAGCAGCTTATCCGGGGGGTACACCGGGGAGCTGTTTTTT. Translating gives CASSLSGGYTGELFF.

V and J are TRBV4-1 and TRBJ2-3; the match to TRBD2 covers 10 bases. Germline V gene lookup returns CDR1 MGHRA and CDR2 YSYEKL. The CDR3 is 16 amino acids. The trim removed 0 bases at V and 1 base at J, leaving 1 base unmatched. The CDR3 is CASSQDTSGGTDTQYF. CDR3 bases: TGCGCCAGCAGCCAAGATACTAGCGGGGGCACAGATACGCAGTATTTT.

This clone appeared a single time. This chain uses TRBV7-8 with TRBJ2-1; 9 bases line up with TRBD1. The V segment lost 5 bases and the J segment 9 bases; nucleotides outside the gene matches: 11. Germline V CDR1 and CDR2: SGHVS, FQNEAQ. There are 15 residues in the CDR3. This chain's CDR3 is CASSDRTGAGGEQFF. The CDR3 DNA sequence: TGTGCCAGCAGCGACAGGACAGGGGCTGGGGGTGAGCAGTTCTTC.

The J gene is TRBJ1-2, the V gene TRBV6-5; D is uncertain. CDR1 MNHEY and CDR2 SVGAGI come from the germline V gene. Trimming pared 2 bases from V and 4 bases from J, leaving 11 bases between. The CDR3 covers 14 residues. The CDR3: CASSYQEGFYGYTF. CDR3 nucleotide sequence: TGTGCCAGCAGTTACCAGGAGGGCTTCTATGGCTACACCTTC.

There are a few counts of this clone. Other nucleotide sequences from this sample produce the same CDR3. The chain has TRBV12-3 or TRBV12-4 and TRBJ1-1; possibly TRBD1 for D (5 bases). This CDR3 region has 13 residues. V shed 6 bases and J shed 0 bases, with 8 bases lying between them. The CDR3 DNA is TGTGCCAGCAGCTCGACAGTGAACACTGAAGCTTTCTTT. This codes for CASSSTVNTEAFF.

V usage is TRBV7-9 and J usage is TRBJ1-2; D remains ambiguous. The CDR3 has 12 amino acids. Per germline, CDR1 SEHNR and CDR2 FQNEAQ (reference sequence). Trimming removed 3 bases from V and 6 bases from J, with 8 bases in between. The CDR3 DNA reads TGTGCCAGCAGCTTGAGGGTGGATGGCTACACCTTC. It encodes CASSLRVDGYTF.

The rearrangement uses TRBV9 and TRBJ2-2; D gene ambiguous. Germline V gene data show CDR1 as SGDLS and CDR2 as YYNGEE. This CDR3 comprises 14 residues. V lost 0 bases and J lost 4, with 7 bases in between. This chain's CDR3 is CASSVGSGTGELFF. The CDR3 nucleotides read TGTGCCAGCAGCGTAGGATCCGGCACCGGGGAGCTGTTTTTT. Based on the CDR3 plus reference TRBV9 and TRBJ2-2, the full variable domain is DSGVTQTPKHLITATGQRVTLRCSPRSGDLSVYWYQQSLDQGLQFLIQYYNGEERAKGNILERFSAQQFPDLHSELNLSSLELGDSALYFCASSVGSGTGELFFGEGSRLTVL.

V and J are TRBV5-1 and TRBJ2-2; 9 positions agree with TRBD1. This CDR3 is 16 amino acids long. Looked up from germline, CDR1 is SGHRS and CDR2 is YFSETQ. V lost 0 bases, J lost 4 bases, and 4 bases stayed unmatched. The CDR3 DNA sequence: TGCGCCAGCAGCTTGGCCGGACAGGGGCCCACCGGGGAGCTGTTTTTT. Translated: CASSLAGQGPTGELFF.

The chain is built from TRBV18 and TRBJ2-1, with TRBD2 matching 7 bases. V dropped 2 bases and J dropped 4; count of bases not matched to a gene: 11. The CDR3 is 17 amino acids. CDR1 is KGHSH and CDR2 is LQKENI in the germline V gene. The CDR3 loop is CASSPFLAGAGYNEQFF. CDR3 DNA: TGTGCCAGCTCACCATTCCTGGCGGGAGCGGGGTACAATGAGCAGTTCTTC. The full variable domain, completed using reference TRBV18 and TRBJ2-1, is NAGVMQNPRHLVRRRGQEARLRCSPMKGHSHVYWYRQLPEEGLKFMVYLQKENIIDESGMPKERFSAEFPKEGPSILRIQQVVRGDSAAYFCASSPFLAGAGYNEQFFGPGTRLTVL.

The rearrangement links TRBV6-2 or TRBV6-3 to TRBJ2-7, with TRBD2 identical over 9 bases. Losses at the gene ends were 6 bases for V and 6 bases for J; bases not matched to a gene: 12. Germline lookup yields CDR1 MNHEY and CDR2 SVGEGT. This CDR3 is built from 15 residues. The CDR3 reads CASSRDGGRALEQYF. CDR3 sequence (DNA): TGTGCCAGCAGCCGGGACGGCGGGAGGGCGCTCGAGCAGTACTTC.

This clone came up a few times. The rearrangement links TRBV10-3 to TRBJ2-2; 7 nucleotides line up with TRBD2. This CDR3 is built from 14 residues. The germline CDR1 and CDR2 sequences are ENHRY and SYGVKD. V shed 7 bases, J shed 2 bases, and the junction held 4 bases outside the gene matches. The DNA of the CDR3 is TGTGCCATCACCCGGGGGGTCAACACCGGGGAGCTGTTTTTT. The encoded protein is CAITRGVNTGELFF.

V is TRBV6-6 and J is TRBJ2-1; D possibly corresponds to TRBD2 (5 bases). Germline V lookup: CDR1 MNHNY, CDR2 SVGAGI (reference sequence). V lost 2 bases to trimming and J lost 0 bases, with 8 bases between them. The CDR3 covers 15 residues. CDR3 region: CASSYAGPSYNEQFF. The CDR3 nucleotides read TGTGCCAGCAGTTACGCGGGTCCCTCCTACAATGAGCAGTTCTTC.

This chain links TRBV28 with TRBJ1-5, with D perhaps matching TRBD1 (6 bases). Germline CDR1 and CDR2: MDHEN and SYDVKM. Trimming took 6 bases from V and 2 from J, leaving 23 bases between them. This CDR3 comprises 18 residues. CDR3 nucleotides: TGTGCCAGCAGAAATCACTTAAATAGGGGGATGGGCAATCAGCCCCAGCATTTT. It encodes CASRNHLNRGMGNQPQHF.

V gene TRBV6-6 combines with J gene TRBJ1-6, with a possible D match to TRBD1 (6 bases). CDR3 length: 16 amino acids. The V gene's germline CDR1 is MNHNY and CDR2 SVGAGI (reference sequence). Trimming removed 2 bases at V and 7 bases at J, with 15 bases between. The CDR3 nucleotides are TGTGCCAGCAGTTACGGGGGCGAGAGGGGGAATTCACCCCTCCACTTT. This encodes CASSYGGERGNSPLHF.

The CDR3 nucleotides are TGTGCCAGCAGTTCCCGGGACACCCTCTACGAGCAGTACTTC. The encoded protein is CASSSRDTLYEQYF. This rearrangement joins TRBV28 to TRBJ2-7; D possibly corresponds to TRBD1 (6 bases). CDR1 MDHEN and CDR2 SYDVKM come from the germline V gene. V lost 4 bases and J 3 bases, leaving 13 bases between the germline ends. The CDR3 extends over 14 amino acids.

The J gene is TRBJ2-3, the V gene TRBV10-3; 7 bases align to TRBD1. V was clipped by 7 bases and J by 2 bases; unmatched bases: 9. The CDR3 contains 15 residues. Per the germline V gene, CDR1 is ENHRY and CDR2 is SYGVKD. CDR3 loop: CAIKGKTGITDTQYF. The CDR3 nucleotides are TGTGCCATCAAAGGGAAGACAGGGATCACAGATACGCAGTATTTT.

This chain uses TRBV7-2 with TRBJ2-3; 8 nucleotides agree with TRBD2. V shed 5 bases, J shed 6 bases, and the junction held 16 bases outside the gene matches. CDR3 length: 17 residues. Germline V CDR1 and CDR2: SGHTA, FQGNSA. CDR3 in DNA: TGTGCCAGCAGCCCCCGGGGGGGGCCTCGGGTTAGGGATACGCAGTATTTT. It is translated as CASSPRGGPRVRDTQYF.

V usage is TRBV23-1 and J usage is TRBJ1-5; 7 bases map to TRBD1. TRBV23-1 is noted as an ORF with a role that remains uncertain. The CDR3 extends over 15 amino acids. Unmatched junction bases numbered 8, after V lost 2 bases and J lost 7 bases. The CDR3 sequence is CASSQRAGGRQPQHF. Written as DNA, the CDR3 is TGCGCCAGCAGTCAACGGGCAGGGGGGCGACAGCCCCAGCATTTT.

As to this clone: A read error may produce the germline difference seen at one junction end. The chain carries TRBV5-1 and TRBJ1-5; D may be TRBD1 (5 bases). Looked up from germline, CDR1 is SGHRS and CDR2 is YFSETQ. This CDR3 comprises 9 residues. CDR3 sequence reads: CGRGQPQHF. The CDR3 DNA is TGTGGTAGGGGTCAGCCCCAGCATTTT.